This T cell receptor (beta chain) was recovered during a study of cytomegalovirus exposure and HLA in healthy donors. Only in-frame clones appear in the TCRdb table, and some are missing; sequencing was by immunoSEQ multiplex PCR. In the table there are more than 300,000 clones, roughly 88% of which are singletons. Overall study results and limits: In vitro assays verified that a few CMV-associated chains recognized CMV antigens specifically.

As regards this clone: The antigen remains undetermined.

CDR3 length: 15 residues. V lost 0 bases, J lost 5 bases, and 12 bases lay in between. Germline assignment: CDR1 SGHNT and CDR2 YYREEE (reference sequence). The donors were part of the validation cohort, which consisted of approximately 110 subjects and was separate from the first cohort of about 670 subjects. The genes are TRBV5-4 and TRBJ2-1; no clear D gene. The sample was PBMCs. The TCR sequence derives from a woman under 30 in good health and CMV-seronegative. The CDR3 protein is CASSLDYGSHNEQFF. The CDR3 nucleotides are TGTGCCAGCAGCTTGGACTACGGGTCCCACAATGAGCAGTTCTTC.